This TCR beta chain was retrieved from a study of cytotoxic CD8 clonotypes in ibrutinib-treated CLL. Study information: Response sampling came at median approximately a year of treatment, ranging roughly 6 to 36 months. Sequencing produced an average of roughly 270,000 productive templates and tens of thousands of productive rearrangements per sample.

A 1 in 200,000 to 1 in 1 million T cell depth was the sequencing target. Data came from immunoSEQ multiplex PCR; TCRdb stores just in-frame clones and leaves some out. The table includes about 60,000 clones, roughly 58% detected once. Germline V gene data show CDR1 as SGHRS and CDR2 as YFSETQ. The CDR3 totals 17 residues. With V trimmed by 2 bases and J by 0 bases, 4 bases remained unmatched. The chain is built from TRBV5-1 and TRBJ2-2; 10 positions agree with TRBD2. This sequence originates from a human donor with chronic lymphocytic leukemia. Sequenced here: PBMCs, sampled at disease progression, from a patient treated with ibrutinib. CDR3 DNA: TGCGCCAGCAGCTTATTAGCGGGGGGCCCGAACACCGGGGAGCTGTTTTTT. It specifies CASSLLAGGPNTGELFF.